These 25 T cell receptor beta chains were all obtained from the same sample, sequenced in a study of T cell repertoires in cytomegalovirus infection. One entry per CDR3 protein results from TCRdb running MiXCR on the reads. The sample lists around 530,000 distinct CDR3 sequences, 15% to 20% occurring once. The specimen was CD8+ T cells from PBMCs. The receptor set was obtained from a human donor in good health (CMV status not recorded). Some clones in this sample may be carry-over from other donors' samples.

Ten or more counts support this clonotype. The V gene is TRBV6-6, the J gene TRBJ2-1; 11 positions agree with TRBD2. CDR3 length: 18 amino acids. Looked up from germline, CDR1 is MNHNY and CDR2 is SVGAGI (reference sequence). J was trimmed by 9 bases and V by 0 bases; bases with no gene match: 13. The CDR3: CASSYSGTSGAEPLEQFF. CDR3 nucleotides: TGTGCCAGCAGTTACTCTGGGACTAGCGGAGCGGAGCCTCTTGAGCAGTTCTTC.

The V and J genes are TRBV7-1 and TRBJ1-3, with D unclear. TRBV7-1 falls under the ORF class, with uncertain function. This CDR3 is 15 amino acids long. V gave up 1 base and J gave up 2 bases, with 9 bases separating them. CDR3 bases: TGTGCCAGCAGCTCAGATTGGCAGGCTGGAAACACCATATATTTT. This translates into CASSSDWQAGNTIYF.

This clonotype was recorded many times. The chain is built from TRBV6-6 and TRBJ2-3; possibly TRBD1 or TRBD2 for D (5 bases each). This CDR3 has 17 amino acids. The germline V and J ends were trimmed by 5 bases and 3 bases, with 21 bases remaining between them. The germline V gene has CDR1 MNHNY and CDR2 SVGAGI (reference sequence). The chain's CDR3 is CASSRPTRQRETDTQYF. The CDR3, as DNA: TGTGCCAGCAGTCGACCGACTCGACAGAGGGAAACAGATACGCAGTATTTT.

This clonotype has just a few counts. J is TRBJ1-2 and V is TRBV10-3, with D perhaps matching TRBD1 (5 bases). The CDR3 length is 15 residues. The V and J ends lost 5 bases and 7 bases respectively, with 20 bases between them. Germline-derived CDR1 and CDR2 are ENHRY and SYGVKD. The CDR3 coding sequence is TGTGCCATCAGTAAGGGCGTGGGACCAAAGGGTGGCTACACCTTC. Its protein is CAISKGVGPKGGYTF.

This clonotype was observed at least ten times. The chain combines TRBV11-2 with TRBJ2-1; 11 bases agree with TRBD1. The CDR3 sequence is 18 residues long. Germline assignment: CDR1 SGHAT and CDR2 FQNNGV. V lost 2 bases and J lost 9; bases outside the gene matches: 15. DNA for the CDR3: TGTGCCAGCAGCTTATGGGGCGTGGGACAGGGGGTTGCGGGTGAGCAGTTCTTC. Its translation: CASSLWGVGQGVAGEQFF.

This clonotype has only a few counts. The chain uses TRBV5-6 and TRBJ2-7; D is undetermined. The CDR3 runs to 13 residues. V was clipped by 4 bases and J by 1 base, with 9 bases between them. Germline CDR1 reads SGHDT; CDR2 reads YYEEEE. The CDR3 DNA is TGTGCCAGCAGCGGACGGCTTTCCTACGAGCAGTACTTC. Translated, it gives CASSGRLSYEQYF. The full variable domain, with the rest looked up from reference TRBV5-6 and TRBJ2-7, is DAGVTQSPTHLIKTRGQQVTLRCSPKSGHDTVSWYQQALGQGPQFIFQYYEEEERQRGNFPDRFSGHQFPNYSSELNVNALLLGDSALYLCASSGRLSYEQYFGPGTRLTVT.

This clonotype was seen ten or more times. This chain links TRBV7-2 with TRBJ1-1; TRBD1 is a possible D gene (5 bases). V was shortened by 7 bases and J by 8 bases, with 14 bases between the two germline ends. This CDR3 contains 12 residues. Looked up from germline, CDR1 is SGHTA and CDR2 is FQGNSA. The CDR3 loop is CASTVGGWEAFF. DNA of the CDR3: TGTGCCAGCACCGTGGGGGGGTGGGAAGCTTTCTTT.

Ten or more counts support this clonotype. The V call is TRBV12-3 or TRBV12-4, the J call TRBJ1-1, with D perhaps TRBD1 (6 bases). V shed 5 bases and J shed 11 bases, with 15 bases lying between them. The CDR3 runs to 12 residues. Here the CDR3 DNA reads TGTGCCAGCAGTCCGGGAGCAGGGGTGGCTTTCTTT. It specifies CASSPGAGVAFF.

This clonotype was counted only a few times. This chain uses TRBV27 with TRBJ2-7; 8 bases match TRBD1. Germline CDR1 reads MNHEY; CDR2 reads SMNVEV (reference sequence). V shed 3 bases, J shed 5 bases, and the junction held 6 bases outside the gene matches. This CDR3 comprises 14 residues. CDR3 in DNA: TGTGCCAGCAGTTTGGCAGGGGGCCTAAACGAGCAGTACTTC. Its translation: CASSLAGGLNEQYF.

This clonotype appeared a few times. The V and J genes are TRBV19 and TRBJ1-2; weak D call: TRBD1 (6 bases). Germline assignment: CDR1 LNHDA and CDR2 SQIVND (reference sequence). Trimming took off 7 bases at V and 4 bases at J, with 16 bases between the two ends. CDR3 length: 14 residues. In nucleotides, the CDR3 is TGTGCCAGTACCCGGGACACACTAACCTATGGCTACACCTTC. Protein: CASTRDTLTYGYTF. The complete variable domain, with remaining parts taken from reference TRBV19 and TRBJ1-2, reads DGGITQSPKYLFRKEGQNVTLSCEQNLNHDAMYWYRQDPGQGLRLIYYSQIVNDFQKGDIAEGYSVSREKKESFPLTVTSAQKNPTAFYLCASTRDTLTYGYTFGSGTRLTVV.

J is TRBJ2-7 and V is TRBV28; a weak D match, TRBD2 (5 bases). The CDR3 loop spans 16 amino acids. V shed 4 bases and J shed 7 bases, with 23 bases lying between them. Germline V lookup: CDR1 MDHEN, CDR2 SYDVKM. This CDR3 reads CASSSCPPVPPGEQYF. The DNA of the CDR3 is TGTGCCAGCAGTTCGTGCCCCCCAGTTCCCCCGGGGGAGCAGTACTTC. Together with reference TRBV28 and TRBJ2-7, the CDR3 gives the full variable domain: DVKVTQSSRYLVKRTGEKVFLECVQDMDHENMFWYRQDPGLGLRLIYFSYDVKMKEKGDIPEGYSVSREKKERFSLILESASTNQTSMYLCASSSCPPVPPGEQYFGPGTRLTVT.

This clonotype was recorded many times. This rearrangement joins TRBV11-2 to TRBJ2-1; either TRBD1 or TRBD2 may supply D (6 bases each). CDR1 is SGHAT and CDR2 is FQNNGV in the germline V gene. The CDR3 sequence is 17 residues long. V was clipped by 0 bases and J by 0 bases, with 12 bases between them. CDR3 coding DNA: TGTGCCAGCAGCTTAGAGGGGGCGGGGAGCTCCTACAATGAGCAGTTCTTC. Its translation is CASSLEGAGSSYNEQFF.

In its sample, this clonotype was seen many times. The CDR3 sequence is CASAPNTEAFF. In DNA form, the CDR3 reads TGTGCCTCCGCTCCGAACACTGAAGCTTTCTTT. J is TRBJ1-1 and V is TRBV6-6; D not resolved. The CDR3 length is 11 residues. V was pared by 11 bases and J by 1 base, with 8 bases between. CDR1 and CDR2 (germline): MNHNY, SVGAGI (reference sequence).

This clonotype was observed a few times. The chain is built from TRBV12-3 or TRBV12-4 and TRBJ2-5; 9 positions agree with TRBD1. The CDR3 is 14 residues long. V shed 7 bases, J shed 7 bases, and the junction held 10 bases outside the gene matches. CDR3 DNA sequence: TGTGCCAGCACTCCGGGACAGGGACGAGGGACCCAGTACTTC. Translation gives CASTPGQGRGTQYF.

This clonotype was counted many times. The chain has TRBV11-2 and TRBJ2-2; D unclear. The CDR3 is 15 residues long. V was cut by 9 bases and J by 2 bases, with 16 bases left in between. Germline CDR1 SGHAT, CDR2 FQNNGV. The CDR3 loop reads CASGIARTNTGELFF. The CDR3 DNA follows: TGTGCCAGTGGTATAGCTAGAACCAACACCGGGGAGCTGTTTTTT.

On this clonotype itself: A much larger clone lies one base from this, so it may be a read error. The chain uses TRBV4-1 and TRBJ1-6, with a tentative D call TRBD1 (5 bases). V gave up 1 base and J gave up 2 bases, with 12 bases separating them. Per the germline V gene, CDR1 is MGHRA and CDR2 is YSYEKL. This CDR3 contains 17 residues. The CDR3, as DNA: TGCGCCAGCAGCCAAGCGGGGAGGGGTACCTATAATTCACCCCTCCACTTT. Residues: CASSQAGRGTYNSPLHF.

This CDR3 reads CATSSPQRRETQYF. The CDR3 coding sequence is TGTGCCACCTCGTCCCCCCAACGGCGGGAGACCCAGTACTTC. This chain connects TRBV12-3 or TRBV12-4 to TRBJ2-5; D is unclear. The CDR3 runs 14 residues. Trimming shortened V by 10 bases and J by 5 bases, and 20 bases separated the two germline ends.

The chain recombines TRBV14 with TRBJ2-2, with no clear D. Looked up from germline, CDR1 is SGHDN and CDR2 is FVKESK. This CDR3 contains 14 residues. Trimming left V 4 bases short and J 3 bases short, with 9 bases between. The CDR3 loop is CASSPTRYTGELFF. CDR3 coding DNA: TGTGCCAGCAGCCCAACCCGTTACACCGGGGAGCTGTTTTTT.

This clonotype was seen repeatedly, ten times or more. V gene TRBV27 combines with J gene TRBJ1-1, with 8 bases identical to TRBD1. The CDR3 consists of 15 residues. Germline V lookup: CDR1 MNHEY, CDR2 SMNVEV (reference sequence). The V gene end was trimmed by 6 bases and the J gene end by 1 base; junction bases not matched to a gene: 7. The CDR3 DNA is TGTGCCAGCAGCACGCCCGGGACAGGGAACACTGAAGCTTTCTTT. This codes for CASSTPGTGNTEAFF.

This chain joins TRBV6-6 and TRBJ2-7; TRBD1 might be the D (7 bases). V gave up 6 bases and J gave up 0 bases, with 18 bases separating them. The CDR3 has 16 residues. Per the germline V gene, CDR1 is MNHNY and CDR2 is SVGAGI (reference sequence). The CDR3 coding sequence is TGTGCCAGCAGCTCCGGGGGCAGGGGGTTCTCCTACGAGCAGTACTTC. Translation gives CASSSGGRGFSYEQYF.

There are many counts of this clonotype. V is TRBV5-5 and J is TRBJ2-7, with 7 bases fitting TRBD1. Germline CDR1 is SGHKS and CDR2 is YYEKEE (reference sequence). The CDR3 is made up of 14 amino acids. After removal of 2 bases from V and 3 bases from J, the junction contained 5 bases not matched to a gene. CDR3 nucleotides: TGTGCCAGCAGCTTCCGGACAGGCTACTACGAGCAGTACTTC. Protein sequence: CASSFRTGYYEQYF.

The chain has TRBV30 and TRBJ2-7; no clear D. The CDR3 totals 14 residues. Germline V gives CDR1 GTSNPN, CDR2 SVGIG (reference sequence). The ends were cut back, 0 bases at V and 2 bases at J, with 11 bases in the middle. CDR3 residues: CAWSVGQETYEQYF. The DNA of the CDR3 is TGTGCCTGGAGTGTAGGCCAGGAAACCTACGAGCAGTACTTC.

This chain links TRBV18 with TRBJ2-7; D ambiguous. The CDR3 sequence is 18 residues long. CDR1 KGHSH and CDR2 LQKENI come from the germline V gene. Trimming took 2 bases from V and 6 from J, leaving 26 bases between them. The CDR3, as DNA: TGTGCCAGCTCACCAAACTCCACCCCCTGGGCTGGGAAGGCCGAGCAGTACTTC. It encodes CASSPNSTPWAGKAEQYF.

The sample holds a few counts of this clonotype. The chain couples TRBV9 to TRBJ2-4; D possibly corresponds to TRBD2 (7 bases). Germline V lookup: CDR1 SGDLS, CDR2 YYNGEE. Trimming took 0 bases from V and 7 from J, leaving 14 bases between them. The CDR3 sequence is 15 residues long. CDR3 bases: TGTGCCAGCAGCGTAGCGGGGGGCGCCCCGAACATTCAGTACTTC. This gives the protein CASSVAGGAPNIQYF.

This clonotype was seen repeatedly, ten times or more. The chain employs TRBV10-3 and TRBJ2-5; a possible D gene is TRBD2 (6 bases). This CDR3 has 16 residues. The V and J ends lost 6 bases and 3 bases respectively, with 20 bases between them. The germline V gene encodes CDR1 ENHRY and CDR2 SYGVKD. The CDR3 sequence is CAIRDPGLNGEETQYF. In nucleotides, the CDR3 is TGTGCCATCAGAGACCCTGGACTAAACGGCGAAGAGACCCAGTACTTC.